A single sample is the source of the 10 T cell receptor beta chains below, sequenced in a study of shared clonotypes between healthy human individuals. Assay used: immunoSEQ multiplex PCR; TCRdb lists only in-frame clones, some missing. The sample holds 450,000 to 650,000 clones, around 78% seen once. Material for sequencing was PBMCs. These receptors all come from a woman in her thirties or forties in good health. Some clones in this sample may be carry-over from other donors' samples.

The V call is TRBV9, the J call TRBJ1-2, with D tentatively TRBD1 (6 bases). From germline, CDR1 is SGDLS and CDR2 YYNGEE. CDR3 size: 13 residues. Trimming shortened V by 4 bases and J by 4 bases, and 11 bases separated the two germline ends. For the CDR3, the DNA is TGTGCCAGCAGCCCCGGACAGTCCTATGGCTACACCTTC. This sequence encodes CASSPGQSYGYTF.

This clone appeared once. V and J are TRBV4-1 and TRBJ2-1, with TRBD2 identical over 8 bases. This CDR3 region has 16 residues. V trimming: 0 bases; J trimming: 5 bases; junction bases outside the gene matches: 6. The V gene's germline CDR1 is MGHRA and CDR2 YSYEKL. CDR3 sequence reads: CASSQDWSGRHNEQFF. As DNA, the CDR3 is TGCGCCAGCAGCCAAGATTGGAGCGGGAGACACAATGAGCAGTTCTTC.

V usage is TRBV7-9 and J usage is TRBJ2-7; 7 bases agree with TRBD1. The CDR3 loop spans 13 amino acids. CDR1 and CDR2 from the germline V gene are SEHNR and FQNEAQ (reference sequence). J gave up 8 bases and V 2 bases, and 6 bases lay outside the gene matches. CDR3 residues: CASSLLEGAQQYF. As DNA, the CDR3 is TGTGCCAGCAGCTTATTAGAGGGGGCTCAGCAGTACTTC.

Many counts were recorded for this clone. The sample holds other DNA sequences that translate to the same CDR3. The gene calls are TRBV7-9 and TRBJ1-1; the D is unclear. The length of the CDR3 is 13 residues. Germline V CDR1 and CDR2: SEHNR, FQNEAQ (reference sequence). The ends were cut back, 4 bases at V and 5 bases at J, with 11 bases in the middle. CDR3: CASSSEGGTEAFF. The CDR3 nucleotides are TGTGCCAGCAGCTCGGAGGGAGGGACTGAAGCTTTCTTT.

V gene TRBV5-4 combines with J gene TRBJ2-5; D is uncertain. Germline lookup yields CDR1 SGHNT and CDR2 YYREEE (reference sequence). The V end was cut by 5 bases, the J end by 4 bases, with 15 bases between. This CDR3 contains 14 residues. The CDR3 spells CASSDARNPETQYF. The CDR3 bases are TGTGCCAGCAGTGACGCGAGGAACCCAGAGACCCAGTACTTC.

The gene calls are TRBV9 and TRBJ2-2, with 7 bases fitting TRBD2. Germline CDR1 and CDR2: SGDLS and YYNGEE. V was clipped by 3 bases and J by 5 bases; unmatched bases: 7. The CDR3 is 15 residues long. CDR3 sequence (DNA): TGTGCCAGCAGCGAGGAGGGAGGGCCAACCGGGGAGCTGTTTTTT. Encoded protein: CASSEEGGPTGELFF.

This clone was observed at least ten times. This rearrangement joins TRBV6-1 to TRBJ2-7, with D maybe TRBD1 (7 bases). CDR3 length: 15 residues. V was trimmed by 3 bases and J by 4 bases, leaving 16 bases between them. Per the germline V gene, CDR1 is MNHNS and CDR2 is SASEGT. Here the CDR3 reads CASSDRGEGLYEQYF. The CDR3 DNA is TGTGCCAGCAGTGACAGGGGGGAAGGTTTATACGAGCAGTACTTC.

This clone showed up just once. The V and J genes are TRBV27 and TRBJ1-6, with a possible D match to TRBD1 (6 bases). Trimming stripped 5 bases from V and 5 bases from J, with 13 bases between. The CDR3 covers 15 residues. Germline V lookup: CDR1 MNHEY, CDR2 SMNVEV (reference sequence). For the CDR3, the DNA is TGTGCCAGCAGTGGCCGGGACACTAATAATTCACCCCTCCACTTT. Its translation is CASSGRDTNNSPLHF.

Concerning this clone: A far bigger clonotype differs at one base, so this is likely a read error. This rearrangement joins TRBV27 to TRBJ1-1; weak D call: TRBD1 (6 bases). CDR1 is MNHEY and CDR2 is SMNVEV in the germline V gene (reference sequence). The CDR3 loop spans 13 amino acids. The DNA of the CDR3 is TGTGCCAGCAGTTTAAGCAGGGACACTGAAGCTTCCTTT. Translated, it gives CASSLSRDTEASF.

This clone was seen only once. The sample holds other DNA sequences that translate to the same CDR3. This sequence joins TRBV9 and TRBJ2-1; no reliable D call. Germline V CDR1 and CDR2: SGDLS, YYNGEE. The CDR3 length is 15 residues. Trimming shortened V by 0 bases and J by 3 bases, and 10 bases separated the two germline ends. This chain's CDR3 is CASSVAGVGYNEQFF. The CDR3 DNA follows: TGTGCCAGCAGCGTAGCTGGGGTTGGCTACAATGAGCAGTTCTTC.